This entry describes one T cell receptor beta chain. This record belongs to a study of Tregs in tolerant kidney transplant recipients. Generated by immunoSEQ multiplex PCR, the TCRdb table keeps only in-frame clones and is missing some. Of 110,000 or so clones in the sample, 92% were seen once. In germline, CDR1 is GTSNPN, CDR2 SVGIG (reference sequence). V was pared by 2 bases and J by 0 bases, with 8 bases between. The CDR3 length is 13 residues. This clonotype was sampled from a human donor in good health. V usage is TRBV30 and J usage is TRBJ2-7; no reliable D call. The specimen was CD4+ T cells from blood. The CDR3 loop is CAWSPDTSYEQYF. The DNA for the CDR3 is TGTGCCTGGAGTCCCGACACCTCCTACGAGCAGTACTTC.